The T cell receptor beta chain described here comes from a study of T-cell memory formation after mild COVID-19. Study-level results: CD4/CD8 balance held among clones contracting day 15 to 85, and later expanders leaned CD4+. Pre-infection memory showed some responding clones, and this suggested that cross-reactive memory joined.

Turning to this clonotype: Its antigen is undetermined.

TCRdb independently ran MiXCR on the 5' RACE reads; one entry per CDR3 protein. The sample comprises 100,000 or so distinct CDR3 sequences, over 8.5% of which are singletons, and approximately 40% rests with the top ten. Sequencing was carried out using PBMCs or a T cell subset sorted from them (not recorded which). The receptor's source is a man younger than 35 who had mild COVID-19 (a few samples of this study predate the infection). Cell type and time point are not known.

The CDR3 spells CAISERGGDSTDTQYF. CDR3 nucleotide sequence: TGTGCCATCAGTGAGCGGGGGGGAGATAGCACAGATACGCAGTATTTT. V gene TRBV10-3 combines with J gene TRBJ2-3, with 8 bases fitting TRBD2. The CDR3 is made up of 16 amino acids. V lost 2 bases and J lost 0; bases outside the gene matches: 4. Germline-derived CDR1 and CDR2 are ENHRY and SYGVKD.